These 21 T cell receptor beta chains share one sample of origin, sequenced in a study of cytomegalovirus exposure and HLA in healthy donors. The PCR used 60 Vbeta and 13 Jbeta primers. Assay used: immunoSEQ multiplex PCR; TCRdb lists only in-frame clones, some missing. The table has 160,000 or so clones, 82% seen once. The sequenced sample was PBMCs. The receptors were gathered from a male donor in good health and CMV-seropositive.

This CDR3 reads CASRIFESPNTEAFF. The CDR3 nucleotides are TGTGCCAGCAGGATATTCGAGTCCCCGAACACTGAAGCTTTCTTT. The rearrangement joins TRBV6-5 to TRBJ1-1; D is ambiguous. This CDR3 is 15 amino acids long. Trimming left V 6 bases short and J 1 base short, with 15 bases between. Germline loops: CDR1 MNHEY, CDR2 SVGAGI.

This rearrangement joins TRBV5-5 to TRBJ2-7; D is possibly TRBD1 (6 bases). V was clipped by 0 bases and J by 2 bases, with 9 bases between them. Germline V gene sequence: CDR1 SGHKS, CDR2 YYEKEE (reference sequence). The CDR3 is 14 amino acids. CDR3 loop: CASSLVGQTYEQYF. The CDR3 coding sequence is TGTGCCAGCAGCTTGGTCGGACAGACCTACGAGCAGTACTTC.

The gene calls are TRBV5-1 and TRBJ1-2, with 8 bases identical to TRBD1. The CDR3 sequence is 15 residues long. With V trimmed by 5 bases and J by 4 bases, 10 bases remained unmatched. Germline V gene sequence: CDR1 SGHRS, CDR2 YFSETQ. The CDR3 DNA sequence: TGCGCCAGCAGTCCTGGACAGGGCTCACTCTATGGCTACACCTTC. The encoded protein is CASSPGQGSLYGYTF.

Here the CDR3 DNA reads TGTGCCAGCAGGAAAGGTCCCAGGGACTATGGCTACACCTTC. Protein sequence: CASRKGPRDYGYTF. J is TRBJ1-2 and V is TRBV2; D might be TRBD1 (5 bases). Germline V CDR1 and CDR2: SNHLY, FYNNEI. V lost 6 bases, J lost 3 bases, and 14 bases lay in between. This CDR3 region has 14 residues.

The V and J genes are TRBV7-2 and TRBJ1-5; the match to TRBD1 covers 8 bases. Germline V gene lookup returns CDR1 SGHTA and CDR2 FQGNSA. J lost 4 bases, V lost 2 bases, and 4 bases had no gene match. There are 15 residues in the CDR3. The CDR3 region is CASSLRTGTNQPQHF. The DNA of the CDR3 is TGTGCCAGCAGCTTAAGGACAGGGACAAATCAGCCCCAGCATTTT.

V usage is TRBV6-6 and J usage is TRBJ2-3, with D tentatively TRBD2 (6 bases). Trimming pared 2 bases from V and 4 bases from J, leaving 10 bases between. Germline CDR1 MNHNY, CDR2 SVGAGI (reference sequence). The CDR3 contains 14 residues. CDR3 coding DNA: TGTGCCAGCAGTTACGCACTAGCCGCAGATACGCAGTATTTT. Amino acids: CASSYALAADTQYF.

The CDR3, as DNA: TGTGCCAGCAGTTCCCGACCTGGACTAGCCAAAAACATTCAGTACTTC. Protein sequence: CASSSRPGLAKNIQYF. This chain connects TRBV7-7 to TRBJ2-4; a possible D gene is TRBD2 (5 bases). CDR1 is SSHAT, CDR2 FNYEAQ, per germline (reference sequence). CDR3 length: 16 residues. V lost 6 bases and J 0 bases, leaving 15 bases between the germline ends. The full variable domain, rest sourced from reference TRBV7-7 and TRBJ2-4, is GAGVSQSPRYKVTKRGQDVTLRCDPISSHATLYWYQQALGQGPEFLTYFNYEAQPDKSGLPSDRFSAERPEGSISTLTIQRTEQRDSAMYRCASSSRPGLAKNIQYFGAGTRLSVL.

The chain is built from TRBV18 and TRBJ2-5; no clear D. CDR1 and CDR2 from the germline V gene are KGHSH and LQKENI. V lost 3 bases to trimming and J lost 2 bases, with 16 bases between them. CDR3 size: 16 residues. DNA of the CDR3: TGTGCCAGCTCACCCGGAGCCAGAACCGATCAAGAGACCCAGTACTTC. As protein: CASSPGARTDQETQYF.

The chain recombines TRBV5-6 with TRBJ2-3; 9 bases fit TRBD2. The CDR3 runs 17 residues. Germline lookup yields CDR1 SGHDT and CDR2 YYEEEE. The J segment lost 6 bases and the V segment lost 0 bases, leaving 11 bases of the junction unmatched. Here the CDR3 reads CASSLVRGRARPDTQYF. In DNA form, the CDR3 reads TGTGCCAGCAGCTTGGTCCGCGGGAGGGCACGTCCCGATACGCAGTATTTT.

The chain recombines TRBV4-1 with TRBJ2-2, with a possible D match to TRBD2 (6 bases). CDR3 length: 13 amino acids. Germline V gene data show CDR1 as MGHRA and CDR2 as YSYEKL. V gave up 2 bases and J gave up 6 bases, with 7 bases separating them. CDR3 DNA: TGCGCCAGCAGCCAAACTAGCTCCGGGGAGCTGTTTTTT. Encoded protein: CASSQTSSGELFF.

This sequence joins TRBV28 and TRBJ1-2, with D maybe TRBD1 (5 bases). V gave up 11 bases and J gave up 4 bases, with 14 bases separating them. The V gene's germline CDR1 is MDHEN and CDR2 SYDVKM. This CDR3 is 12 amino acids long. The CDR3 sequence: CAARVGVYGYTF. The CDR3 nucleotides are TGTGCCGCGCGCGTAGGGGTCTATGGCTACACCTTC.

This sequence joins TRBV7-8 and TRBJ1-4; D might be TRBD1 (5 bases). The germline gives CDR1 SGHVS, CDR2 FQNEAQ. V was cut by 6 bases and J by 5 bases, with 16 bases left in between. The CDR3 totals 15 residues. The CDR3 sequence is CASRSGGGFNEKLFF. For the CDR3, the DNA is TGTGCCAGCAGAAGCGGGGGGGGGTTCAATGAAAAACTGTTTTTT.

This chain links TRBV4-3 with TRBJ1-2, with D perhaps matching TRBD1 (5 bases). V gave up 0 bases and J gave up 2 bases, with 10 bases separating them. The CDR3 extends over 15 amino acids. Germline V gene lookup returns CDR1 LGHNA and CDR2 YSLEER. CDR3 sequence (DNA): TGCGCCAGCAGCCAAGAGGCAGGGAACAACTATGGCTACACCTTC. This translates into CASSQEAGNNYGYTF.

This clone has only one observation. The chain employs TRBV14 and TRBJ2-1; perhaps TRBD1 as D (5 bases). Germline lookup yields CDR1 SGHDN and CDR2 FVKESK. This CDR3 has 17 amino acids. V gave up 0 bases and J gave up 0 bases, with 12 bases separating them. CDR3 sequence: CASSQDYRGSSYNEQFF. CDR3 bases: TGTGCCAGCAGCCAAGATTATAGGGGCAGCTCCTACAATGAGCAGTTCTTC.

This clone showed up just once. The rearrangement joins TRBV2 to TRBJ2-1; the D gene is possibly TRBD1 (6 bases). The V end was cut by 8 bases, the J end by 9 bases, with 23 bases between. CDR1 SNHLY and CDR2 FYNNEI come from the germline V gene. There are 15 residues in the CDR3. CDR3 amino acids: CASSQLRGLVGEQFF. In DNA form, the CDR3 reads TGTGCCAGCTCCCAGCTTAGGGGGTTAGTGGGTGAGCAGTTCTTC.

As for this clone: The same CDR3 also results from other DNA sequences found in this sample. Here the CDR3 reads CASSMWASGSQETQYF. Here the CDR3 DNA reads TGTGCCAGTAGTATGTGGGCTAGCGGATCCCAAGAGACCCAGTACTTC. V gene TRBV19 combines with J gene TRBJ2-5, with TRBD2 identical over 7 bases. The CDR3 runs 16 residues. J gave up 1 base and V 3 bases, and 8 bases lay outside the gene matches. Per the germline V gene, CDR1 is LNHDA and CDR2 is SQIVND (reference sequence).

V is TRBV5-4 and J is TRBJ1-1; 8 bases match TRBD1. The V and J ends lost 4 bases and 4 bases, in that order; junction bases with no gene match: 12. Germline V gene data show CDR1 as SGHNT and CDR2 as YYREEE (reference sequence). CDR3 length equals 16 residues. The CDR3 protein is CASSLPGGGLGTEAFF. CDR3 sequence (DNA): TGTGCCAGCAGCCTCCCAGGGGGCGGATTGGGCACTGAAGCTTTCTTT.

The chain joins TRBV30 to TRBJ2-1; a weak D match, TRBD1 (7 bases). The germline gives CDR1 GTSNPN, CDR2 SVGIG (reference sequence). Trimming removed 1 base from V and 4 bases from J, with 20 bases in between. This CDR3 is 17 amino acids long. In DNA form, the CDR3 reads TGTGCCTGGAGTGATATCGGGCAGGGGGGCTTGTACAATGAGCAGTTCTTC. Its protein product is CAWSDIGQGGLYNEQFF.

The chain carries TRBV30 and TRBJ1-4; D gene ambiguous. The germline V gene has CDR1 GTSNPN and CDR2 SVGIG (reference sequence). CDR3 length: 14 amino acids. Trimming left V 0 bases short and J 5 bases short, with 10 bases between. The CDR3 nucleotides read TGTGCCTGGAGTGTGTTCCCCGAGAATGAAAAACTGTTTTTT. Encoded protein: CAWSVFPENEKLFF.

The chain carries TRBV5-1 and TRBJ2-5; 7 nucleotides match TRBD1. CDR1 is SGHRS and CDR2 is YFSETQ in the germline V gene. J lost 2 bases, V lost 1 base, and 2 bases had no gene match. The CDR3 consists of 14 residues. CDR3 bases: TGCGCCAGCAGCTTGCCGACAGGGCAAGAGACCCAGTACTTC. This gives the protein CASSLPTGQETQYF.

The rearrangement links TRBV5-8 to TRBJ1-2; D is unresolved. The CDR3 totals 15 residues. Germline V gene sequence: CDR1 SGHTS, CDR2 YDEGEE. V dropped 0 bases and J dropped 6 bases, with 15 bases sitting between them. CDR3 region: CASSLDATPGHGYTF. Written as DNA, the CDR3 is TGTGCCAGCAGCTTGGATGCGACTCCCGGCCATGGCTACACCTTC.